The 16 T cell receptor beta chains below come from one sample, sequenced in a study of blood T cells in healthy people across ages. The second PCR ran roughly 7 to 12 cycles with a sample-barcoded 5' primer and J-beta primers. MiXCR, run by TCRdb on the 5' RACE reads, gives a single entry per CDR3 protein. This sample has 550,000 to 700,000 distinct CDR3 sequences, with approximately 30% found just once. The sample comprised blood. The receptors were sampled from a woman in her 70s in good health.

The chain is built from TRBV4-2 and TRBJ2-2; no reliable D call. The germline V gene encodes CDR1 LGHNA and CDR2 YNFKEQ. This CDR3 contains 14 residues. V was pared by 0 bases and J by 2 bases, with 4 bases between. The CDR3 sequence: CASSQEGNTGELFF. The CDR3 nucleotides read TGTGCCAGCAGCCAAGAAGGTAACACCGGGGAGCTGTTTTTT.

This clonotype showed up many times. V and J are TRBV5-1 and TRBJ1-1; tentative D call: TRBD1 (5 bases). From germline, CDR1 is SGHRS and CDR2 YFSETQ. V dropped 4 bases and J dropped 4 bases, with 17 bases sitting between them. This CDR3 has 15 amino acids. This CDR3 is CASSQTRGGITEAFF. CDR3 in DNA: TGCGCCAGCAGCCAAACGAGGGGAGGCATCACTGAAGCTTTCTTT.

The chain joins TRBV29-1 to TRBJ1-4; D possibly corresponds to TRBD1 (5 bases). V dropped 4 bases and J dropped 7 bases, with 13 bases sitting between them. Germline assignment: CDR1 SQVTM and CDR2 ANQGSEA. The CDR3 is 13 residues long. The CDR3 coding sequence is TGCAGCGTTGGAGGGGTTAGTGGTGAAAAACTGTTTTTT. Translating it yields CSVGGVSGEKLFF. Looking up the rest from reference TRBV29-1 and TRBJ1-4 gives the full variable domain: SAVISQKPSRDICQRGTSLTIQCQVDSQVTMMFWYRQQPGQSLTLIATANQGSEATYESGFVIDKFPISRPNLTFSTLTVSNMSPEDSSIYLCSVGGVSGEKLFFGSGTQLSVL.

This clonotype occurred once. This CDR3 is CASSNQGNEKLFF. In nucleotides, the CDR3 is TGTGCCAGCAGTAACCAGGGCAATGAAAAACTGTTTTTT. The J gene is TRBJ1-4, the V gene TRBV7-9, with D maybe TRBD1 (5 bases). The V end was cut by 6 bases, the J end by 5 bases, with 10 bases between. The length of the CDR3 is 13 residues. Germline CDR1 reads SEHNR; CDR2 reads FQNEAQ (reference sequence).

In the case of this clonotype: One junction end disagrees with the germline gene, perhaps due to a read error. The V call is TRBV24-1, the J call TRBJ1-1; tentative D call: TRBD1 (5 bases). Germline assignment: CDR1 KGHDR and CDR2 SFDVKD. This CDR3 contains 14 residues. This CDR3 is CATRRHTGTQEVFF. As DNA, the CDR3 is TGTGCCACCCGCAGACATACCGGGACCCAAGAAGTTTTCTTT.

This clonotype was observed a few times. The chain couples TRBV11-2 to TRBJ2-3, with a tentative D call TRBD2 (7 bases). Germline V gene sequence: CDR1 SGHAT, CDR2 FQNNGV. The CDR3 length is 18 residues. Trimming cost V 2 bases and J 3 bases, with 21 bases left between them. This CDR3 is CASSLWDEGGPGTDTQYF. Here the CDR3 DNA reads TGTGCCAGCAGCTTATGGGACGAGGGGGGGCCTGGAACAGATACGCAGTATTTT.

Only a few counts were recorded for this clonotype. The genes are TRBV20-1 and TRBJ2-3, with 9 bases identical to TRBD2. From germline, CDR1 is DFQATT and CDR2 SNEGSKA (reference sequence). V was clipped by 3 bases and J by 4 bases; unmatched bases: 5. This CDR3 has 14 residues. The CDR3 protein is CSASLAGGPDTQYF. In nucleotides, the CDR3 is TGCAGTGCTAGTCTGGCGGGGGGGCCAGATACGCAGTATTTT.

This clonotype has a count of ten or more. V usage is TRBV7-3 and J usage is TRBJ2-5; 9 bases map to TRBD1. Germline lookup yields CDR1 SGHTA and CDR2 FQGTGA. The CDR3 has 17 amino acids. V dropped 2 bases and J dropped 4; count of bases not matched to a gene: 11. CDR3 nucleotides: TGTGCCAGCAGCTTACCGATATCCACAGGGGGCGGAGAGACCCAGTACTTC. It translates to CASSLPISTGGGETQYF.

V usage is TRBV12-3 or TRBV12-4 and J usage is TRBJ2-2, with D perhaps being TRBD1 or TRBD2 (5 bases each). The CDR3 has 14 residues. The V end lost 1 base, the J end lost 4 bases, and 7 bases lay between the germline ends. CDR3 nucleotides: TGTGCCAGCAGTTTAGTCGGGGCCACCGGGGAGCTGTTTTTT. Its translation is CASSLVGATGELFF.

This clonotype was recorded a few times. The chain links TRBV7-8 to TRBJ2-5; D not resolved. The CDR3 spans 14 residues. V lost 0 bases and J lost 5, with 10 bases in between. From germline, CDR1 is SGHVS and CDR2 FQNEAQ. CDR3 protein: CASSLAASSETQYF. The CDR3 DNA is TGTGCCAGCAGCTTAGCAGCTAGTTCCGAGACCCAGTACTTC.

This chain connects TRBV7-2 to TRBJ1-3, with 9 bases fitting TRBD1. Germline V lookup: CDR1 SGHTA, CDR2 FQGNSA. There are 15 residues in the CDR3. V lost 3 bases to trimming and J lost 3 bases; unmatched junction nucleotides: 3. The CDR3: CASSLRTGVGNTIYF. In nucleotides, the CDR3 is TGTGCCAGCAGCTTGAGGACAGGGGTTGGAAACACCATATATTTT. Looking up the rest from reference TRBV7-2 and TRBJ1-3 gives the full variable domain: GAGVSQSPSNKVTEKGKDVELRCDPISGHTALYWYRQSLGQGLEFLIYFQGNSAPDKSGLPSDRFSAERTGGSVSTLTIQRTQQEDSAVYLCASSLRTGVGNTIYFGEGSWLTVV.

The chain joins TRBV6-5 to TRBJ2-5; D uncertain. This CDR3 is built from 14 residues. Looked up from germline, CDR1 is MNHEY and CDR2 is SVGAGI. Deletions cut 6 bases from V and 5 bases from J, with 16 bases between. The CDR3, as DNA: TGTGCCAGCAGCCCCGAAGCCCGGCGCGAGACCCAGTACTTC. Protein sequence: CASSPEARRETQYF.

This rearrangement joins TRBV25-1 to TRBJ2-1; 7 positions agree with TRBD1. Per the germline V gene, CDR1 is MGHDK and CDR2 is SYGVNS. This CDR3 contains 13 residues. Germline trimming cut 2 bases from V and 10 bases from J; bases unmatched to any gene: 5. CDR3 loop: CASSERQGWEQFF. CDR3 bases: TGTGCCAGCAGTGAAAGACAGGGCTGGGAGCAGTTCTTC.

CDR3 DNA: TGTGCCACCAACCGAGGTGGCAATGAGCAGTTCTTC. This encodes CATNRGGNEQFF. The chain combines TRBV3-1 with TRBJ2-1; D remains ambiguous. This CDR3 is built from 12 residues. Per germline, CDR1 LGHDT and CDR2 YNNKEL (reference sequence). The V end was cut by 10 bases, the J end by 6 bases, with 13 bases between.

This clonotype was seen a few times. The chain couples TRBV7-9 to TRBJ2-5, with D perhaps TRBD2 (6 bases). With the DNA end fitting TRBJ2-1 better, the J assignment may be wrong. Germline V lookup: CDR1 SEHNR, CDR2 FQNEAQ (reference sequence). The CDR3 covers 16 residues. DNA of the CDR3: TGTGCCAGCAGCGTCGATAGCGGACGCCTCAGCAATGAGCAGTTCTTC. It yields the protein CASSVDSGRLSNEQFF.

The rearrangement joins TRBV29-1 to TRBJ2-3; D uncertain. V was trimmed by 6 bases and J by 3 bases, leaving 13 bases between them. Germline-derived CDR1 and CDR2 are SQVTM and ANQGSEA. There are 13 residues in the CDR3. CDR3 in amino acids: CSVDRSKTDTQYF. The CDR3 DNA sequence: TGCAGCGTAGACCGTTCCAAGACAGATACGCAGTATTTT.